The T cell receptor beta chain under discussion was sequenced for a study of beta chain features in type 1 diabetes. The study's findings and limits: Within each of all four CD4+ subsets, Type 1 diabetes patients had TCRB CDR3s that were moderately but significantly shorter. HLA effects on TCRB rearrangement stayed unresolved here.

V lost 6 bases, J lost 0 bases, and 2 bases lay in between. CDR1 is MNHNY, CDR2 SVGAGI, per germline (reference sequence). CDR3 length: 11 residues. Sequenced material consisted of expressed TCRB transcripts (all of the isolated RNA was reverse transcribed). Average reads for naive, central memory and regulatory T cell samples were about 3.57 million. The repertoire was sequenced with immunoSEQ multiplex PCR; TCRdb's copy has only in-frame clones and lacks some. The sample consists of about 120,000 clones, roughly 17% of them appearing once. This clone was counted between two and nine times. As yet, its antigen is unknown.

Sequenced sample: central memory CD4+ T cells from blood. The V call is TRBV6-6, the J call TRBJ2-5; unclear D gene. This TCR derives from a man younger than 45 with type 1 diabetes. CDR3: CASRYQETQYF. In DNA form, the CDR3 reads TGTGCCAGCAGGTACCAAGAGACCCAGTACTTC.